The 28 T cell receptor beta chains below all came from one sample that was sequenced in a study of cytomegalovirus exposure and HLA in healthy donors. A multiplex PCR was run with 60 Vbeta primers and 13 Jbeta primers. Sequenced by immunoSEQ multiplex PCR; TCRdb stores in-frame clones only, minus some. The sample table includes fewer than 150,000 clones. Sequenced: PBMCs. The receptors stem from a woman in her sixties or seventies in good health and CMV-seronegative.

The gene calls are TRBV27 and TRBJ1-1, with a possible D match to TRBD1 (6 bases). CDR3 size: 16 residues. V was cut by 3 bases and J by 0 bases, with 14 bases left in between. Germline V gene data show CDR1 as MNHEY and CDR2 as SMNVEV (reference sequence). CDR3 nucleotides: TGTGCCAGCAGTTTGTTGGGTGGGGGCATGAACACTGAAGCTTTCTTT. Amino acids: CASSLLGGGMNTEAFF.

V gene TRBV29-1 combines with J gene TRBJ2-7; TRBD1 agrees at 8 bases. V trimming: 4 bases; J trimming: 6 bases; junction bases outside the gene matches: 5. The CDR3 totals 12 residues. Germline loops: CDR1 SQVTM, CDR2 ANQGSEA. As DNA, the CDR3 is TGCAGCGTTGCACAGGGGGTGCTCGAGCAGTACTTC. As protein: CSVAQGVLEQYF.

The rearrangement uses TRBV2 and TRBJ1-2, with 10 bases fitting TRBD1. The CDR3 consists of 15 residues. The V gene's germline CDR1 is SNHLY and CDR2 FYNNEI. The junction had 7 bases not matched to a gene; V was cut back by 5 bases and J by 4 bases. The CDR3 protein is CASSLRTGGVYGYTF. The DNA for the CDR3 is TGTGCCAGCAGTCTCCGGACAGGGGGAGTCTATGGCTACACCTTC.

This rearrangement joins TRBV28 to TRBJ2-7; TRBD1 matches at 9 bases. Germline lookup yields CDR1 MDHEN and CDR2 SYDVKM. J gave up 0 bases and V 8 bases, and 5 bases lay outside the gene matches. The CDR3 consists of 14 residues. CDR3 DNA: TGTGCCAGCCGGACAGGGGCCCTCTCCTACGAGCAGTACTTC. This codes for CASRTGALSYEQYF.

The chain carries TRBV15 and TRBJ1-6, with 8 bases matching TRBD1. This CDR3 region has 13 residues. V shed 6 bases, J shed 8 bases, and the junction held 3 bases outside the gene matches. Germline CDR1 is LNHNV and CDR2 is YYDKDF (reference sequence). In DNA form, the CDR3 reads TGTGCCACCAGAGGACAGGGTGATTCACCCCTCCACTTT. Protein sequence: CATRGQGDSPLHF.

The chain has TRBV20-1 and TRBJ2-7, with unresolved D. V was trimmed by 8 bases and J by 7 bases, leaving 15 bases between them. Looked up from germline, CDR1 is DFQATT and CDR2 is SNEGSKA (reference sequence). The CDR3 extends over 11 amino acids. The CDR3 spells CSIVTGWEQYF. The CDR3 DNA reads TGCAGTATTGTGACGGGTTGGGAGCAGTACTTC.

The chain combines TRBV2 with TRBJ2-5, with 8 bases identical to TRBD2. V was pared by 6 bases and J by 5 bases, with 8 bases of the junction left unmatched. The length of the CDR3 is 14 residues. Germline assignment: CDR1 SNHLY and CDR2 FYNNEI. CDR3 sequence (DNA): TGTGCCAGCAGCCAAGGACTAGCCGGGGAGACCCAGTACTTC. Translating gives CASSQGLAGETQYF.

V and J are TRBV28 and TRBJ2-7; tentatively, D is TRBD2 (5 bases). CDR1 is MDHEN, CDR2 SYDVKM, per germline. Trimming removed 6 bases at V and 0 bases at J, with 12 bases between. This CDR3 is 14 amino acids long. The CDR3 coding sequence is TGTGCCAGCAGCCCTCTGGCGGGCTCCTACGAGCAGTACTTC. Amino acid sequence: CASSPLAGSYEQYF.

The V and J genes are TRBV6-5 and TRBJ1-2; 9 bases map to TRBD1. With V trimmed by 0 bases and J by 8 bases, 10 bases remained unmatched. The CDR3 is 16 residues long. Per the germline V gene, CDR1 is MNHEY and CDR2 is SVGAGI. The CDR3 is CASSYSIGRDREGYTF. In nucleotides, the CDR3 is TGTGCCAGCAGTTACTCGATTGGGCGGGACAGGGAAGGCTACACCTTC.

V usage is TRBV2 and J usage is TRBJ1-1, with D perhaps TRBD1 (6 bases). Trimming shortened V by 6 bases and J by 1 base, and 12 bases separated the two germline ends. Germline assignment: CDR1 SNHLY and CDR2 FYNNEI. This CDR3 comprises 14 residues. CDR3 sequence: CASSRTVKNTEAFF. CDR3 in DNA: TGTGCCAGCAGCCGGACAGTGAAGAACACTGAAGCTTTCTTT.

V gene TRBV5-1 combines with J gene TRBJ1-2; 9 bases map to TRBD1. CDR3 length equals 15 residues. Germline V CDR1 and CDR2: SGHRS, YFSETQ. The junction had 8 bases not matched to a gene; V was cut back by 2 bases and J by 6 bases. The CDR3 sequence: CASSLTGTGYHGYTF. For the CDR3, the DNA is TGCGCCAGCAGCTTAACCGGGACAGGGTATCATGGCTACACCTTC. Combining the CDR3 with reference TRBV5-1 and TRBJ1-2 gives the whole variable domain KAGVTQTPRYLIKTRGQQVTLSCSPISGHRSVSWYQQTPGQGLQFLFEYFSETQRNKGNFPGRFSGRQFSNSRSEMNVSTLELGDSALYLCASSLTGTGYHGYTFGSGTRLTVV.

The V and J genes are TRBV2 and TRBJ1-1, with D possibly TRBD1 on 5 matching bases. Germline values: CDR1 SNHLY, CDR2 FYNNEI. The CDR3 totals 12 residues. The V and J ends lost 7 bases and 6 bases respectively, with 12 bases between them. The DNA of the CDR3 is TGTGCCAGCACCCAGGGAACAGCTGAAGCTTTCTTT. Its protein is CASTQGTAEAFF.

The rearrangement uses TRBV19 and TRBJ2-2; 9 bases align to TRBD2. Germline values: CDR1 LNHDA, CDR2 SQIVND (reference sequence). After removal of 11 bases from V and 3 bases from J, the junction contained 4 bases not matched to a gene. The CDR3 consists of 13 residues. The CDR3 loop reads CASGTSYTGELFF. The CDR3 region has the DNA TGTGCCTCCGGGACTAGCTACACCGGGGAGCTGTTTTTT.

The V gene is TRBV19, the J gene TRBJ2-5; 11 bases fit TRBD2. J was trimmed by 11 bases and V by 10 bases; bases with no gene match: 9. CDR1 and CDR2 from the germline V gene are LNHDA and SQIVND (reference sequence). The CDR3 is 12 amino acids. The CDR3 bases are TGTGCCACTAGCGGGGGGCCCTTCGGGCAGTACTTC. Its translation is CATSGGPFGQYF.

V usage is TRBV4-2 and J usage is TRBJ2-3, with D perhaps matching TRBD1 (6 bases). The V end was cut by 3 bases, the J end by 2 bases, with 21 bases between. Germline CDR1 reads LGHNA; CDR2 reads YNFKEQ. There are 18 residues in the CDR3. The CDR3 coding sequence is TGTGCCAGCAGCCACTCCGGCGTAGGGGGTGGCCTCACAGATACGCAGTATTTT. Its protein is CASSHSGVGGGLTDTQYF.

The genes are TRBV30 and TRBJ2-6; possible D gene TRBD1, 5 bases. The length of the CDR3 is 15 residues. Germline V gives CDR1 GTSNPN, CDR2 SVGIG (reference sequence). V lost 5 bases to trimming and J lost 0 bases, with 11 bases between them. CDR3 sequence: CAWGGHLSGANVLTF. The CDR3 region has the DNA TGTGCCTGGGGCGGACACCTCTCTGGGGCCAACGTCCTGACTTTC.

The gene calls are TRBV27 and TRBJ1-1, with 12 bases lining up with TRBD1. This CDR3 spans 15 amino acids. V dropped 3 bases and J dropped 7; count of bases not matched to a gene: 6. Germline lookup yields CDR1 MNHEY and CDR2 SMNVEV (reference sequence). CDR3 region: CASSFMGQGAVEAFF. The CDR3 DNA is TGTGCCAGCAGTTTTATGGGACAGGGGGCTGTTGAAGCTTTCTTT.

V is TRBV19 and J is TRBJ2-1, with TRBD2 matching over 11 bases. Germline V gives CDR1 LNHDA, CDR2 SQIVND (reference sequence). The CDR3 runs 16 residues. J gave up 5 bases and V 7 bases, and 10 bases lay outside the gene matches. The DNA of the CDR3 is TGTGCCAGTACCATAACTAGCGGGAGATTGGACAATGAGCAGTTCTTC. Translated, it gives CASTITSGRLDNEQFF.

This sequence joins TRBV6-1 and TRBJ2-2; D remains ambiguous. Trimming shortened V by 7 bases and J by 6 bases, and 15 bases separated the two germline ends. Germline lookup yields CDR1 MNHNS and CDR2 SASEGT. The length of the CDR3 is 14 residues. The chain's CDR3 is CASNPTSTAGELFF. The CDR3, as DNA: TGTGCCAGCAACCCCACCTCAACTGCCGGGGAGCTGTTTTTT.

This chain uses TRBV28 with TRBJ2-1, with D perhaps TRBD2 (6 bases). The V gene lost 7 bases and the J gene lost 10 bases, with 11 bases spanning the gap. The CDR3 has 11 amino acids. The germline V gene has CDR1 MDHEN and CDR2 SYDVKM. The CDR3 is CASNRGREQFF. The CDR3, as DNA: TGTGCCAGCAATCGGGGGAGGGAGCAGTTCTTC.

The V call is TRBV19, the J call TRBJ2-2; weak D call: TRBD1 (6 bases). The length of the CDR3 is 14 residues. Trimming stripped 5 bases from V and 5 bases from J, with 12 bases between. Germline V lookup: CDR1 LNHDA, CDR2 SQIVND (reference sequence). The CDR3 loop is CASSGAGVTGELFF. CDR3 nucleotide sequence: TGTGCCAGTAGTGGGGCAGGGGTGACCGGGGAGCTGTTTTTT.

The chain recombines TRBV10-3 with TRBJ1-6, with D maybe TRBD1 (6 bases). Trimming cost V 1 base and J 10 bases, with 14 bases left between them. Germline CDR1 ENHRY, CDR2 SYGVKD. This CDR3 is 15 amino acids long. The CDR3 coding sequence is TGTGCCATCAGTGAGTACAGGGAACTAGGGTCACCCCTCCACTTT. Its protein is CAISEYRELGSPLHF.

This rearrangement joins TRBV2 to TRBJ2-7; 12 bases fit TRBD1. The CDR3 is 14 residues long. CDR1 is SNHLY, CDR2 FYNNEI, per germline. The trim removed 4 bases at V and 5 bases at J, leaving 3 bases unmatched. The CDR3 coding sequence is TGTGCCAGCAGTGCCGGGACAGGGGGCAACGAGCAGTACTTC. Protein: CASSAGTGGNEQYF.

The rearrangement joins TRBV5-1 to TRBJ2-3; D is uncertain. Germline V gene lookup returns CDR1 SGHRS and CDR2 YFSETQ. CDR3 length equals 14 residues. Trimming removed 3 bases from V and 0 bases from J, with 8 bases in between. The CDR3: CASSSQQSTDTQYF. The CDR3 DNA reads as TGCGCCAGCAGCTCACAGCAGAGCACAGATACGCAGTATTTT.

The V gene is TRBV5-4, the J gene TRBJ1-5; weak D call: TRBD1 (5 bases). The germline CDR1 and CDR2 sequences are SGHNT and YYREEE (reference sequence). The ends were cut back, 0 bases at V and 6 bases at J, with 10 bases in the middle. The CDR3 is 14 amino acids. The CDR3 here is CASSLGGGGQPQHF. DNA of the CDR3: TGTGCCAGCAGCTTGGGTGGGGGGGGTCAGCCCCAGCATTTT.

The CDR3 DNA reads as TGCGCCAGCAGTTTTAATACAGGGGGCCACACTGAAGCTTTCTTT. The encoded protein is CASSFNTGGHTEAFF. The rearrangement joins TRBV5-1 to TRBJ1-1, with 9 bases aligning to TRBD1. From germline, CDR1 is SGHRS and CDR2 YFSETQ. The CDR3 has 15 residues. J lost 3 bases, V lost 5 bases, and 8 bases had no gene match.

The chain joins TRBV6-1 to TRBJ2-3; 11 bases agree with TRBD2. Germline V gives CDR1 MNHNS, CDR2 SASEGT. V trimming: 0 bases; J trimming: 5 bases; junction bases outside the gene matches: 1. The CDR3 sequence is 15 residues long. The CDR3 DNA reads TGTGCCAGCAGTGAAGCAACTAGCGGGAGAGATACGCAGTATTTT. It codes for CASSEATSGRDTQYF.

This sequence joins TRBV6-5 and TRBJ1-5; 9 bases fit TRBD1. The CDR3 runs to 15 residues. Per the germline V gene, CDR1 is MNHEY and CDR2 is SVGAGI. Germline trimming cut 2 bases from V and 6 bases from J; bases unmatched to any gene: 5. The CDR3 bases are TGTGCCAGCAGTTACGCACAGGGGGCTGGTCAGCCCCAGCATTTT. Protein: CASSYAQGAGQPQHF.